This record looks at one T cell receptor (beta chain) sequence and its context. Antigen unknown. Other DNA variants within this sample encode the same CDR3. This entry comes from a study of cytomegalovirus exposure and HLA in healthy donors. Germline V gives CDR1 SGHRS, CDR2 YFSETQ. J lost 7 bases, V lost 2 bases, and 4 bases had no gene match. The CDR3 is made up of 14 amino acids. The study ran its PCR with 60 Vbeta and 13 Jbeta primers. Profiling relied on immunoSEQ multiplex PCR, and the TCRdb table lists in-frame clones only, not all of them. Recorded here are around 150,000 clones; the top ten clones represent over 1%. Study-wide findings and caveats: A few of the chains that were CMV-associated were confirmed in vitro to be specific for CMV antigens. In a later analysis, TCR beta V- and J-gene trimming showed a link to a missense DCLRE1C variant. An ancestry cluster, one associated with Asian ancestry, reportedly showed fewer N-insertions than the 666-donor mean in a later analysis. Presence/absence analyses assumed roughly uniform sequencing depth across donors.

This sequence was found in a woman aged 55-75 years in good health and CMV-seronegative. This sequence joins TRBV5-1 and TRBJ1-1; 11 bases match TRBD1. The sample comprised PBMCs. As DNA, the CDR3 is TGCGCCAGCAGCTTTGGACAGGGGGCTGGTGAAGCTTTCTTT. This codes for CASSFGQGAGEAFF.